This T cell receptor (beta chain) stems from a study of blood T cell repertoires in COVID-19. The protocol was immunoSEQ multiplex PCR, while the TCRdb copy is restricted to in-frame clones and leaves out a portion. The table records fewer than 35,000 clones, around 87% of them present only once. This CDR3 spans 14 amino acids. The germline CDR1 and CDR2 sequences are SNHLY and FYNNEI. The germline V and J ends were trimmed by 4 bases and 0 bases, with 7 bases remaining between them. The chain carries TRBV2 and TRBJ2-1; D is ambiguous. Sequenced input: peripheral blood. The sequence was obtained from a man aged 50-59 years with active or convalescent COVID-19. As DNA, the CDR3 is TGTGCCAGCAGTGTGTCCAGCTCCTACAATGAGCAGTTCTTC. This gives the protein CASSVSSSYNEQFF.